This TCR beta chain is from a study of response to subunit inactivated influenza vaccine. This CDR3 spans 15 amino acids. The junction had 7 bases not matched to a gene; V was cut back by 6 bases and J by 2 bases. Germline V gene sequence: CDR1 MNHNS, CDR2 SASEGT. This clonotype was seen a few times. Antigen: not known. Study-wide findings and caveats: Authors suggested few new T cells are recruited by each seasonal influenza vaccination.

TCRdb passed the RT-PCR reads through MiXCR, listing each CDR3 protein once. Here the sample spans roughly 790,000 distinct CDR3 sequences, 21% being singletons. This chain joins TRBV6-1 and TRBJ2-1; 7 positions match TRBD2. This receptor was taken from a man aged 45-65 years who received an inactivated influenza vaccine. The source material was PBMCs from blood, sampled around 5 days after vaccination. The CDR3 reads CASRIGGSPYNEQFF. The DNA for the CDR3 is TGTGCCAGCAGGATTGGCGGGAGCCCCTACAATGAGCAGTTCTTC.